The 28 T cell receptor beta chains listed next were all sequenced from one sample in a study of T cells in Graves' hyperthyroidism and ophthalmopathy. Researchers took RNA transcripts and amplified the TCR beta CDR3 regions from them. The primer set for the first-round RT-PCR of the TCR CDR3 was HTBI. TCRdb analysed the multiplex PCR reads with MiXCR anew, one entry per CDR3 protein. The table lists fewer than 650,000 distinct CDR3 sequences, 14% of them singletons. Specimen: blood. These receptors all stem from a woman aged 18-29 years with Graves' ophthalmopathy.

The gene calls are TRBV25-1 and TRBJ2-2, with TRBD1 matching over 7 bases. CDR1 MGHDK and CDR2 SYGVNS come from the germline V gene. This CDR3 is 14 amino acids long. After removal of 3 bases from V and 6 bases from J, the junction contained 4 bases not matched to a gene. CDR3 DNA sequence: TGTGCCAGCAGTGAGACAGGGTTGGCCGGGGAGCTGTTTTTT. Residues: CASSETGLAGELFF.

This clonotype has at least ten counts. The chain joins TRBV2 to TRBJ1-4; D not certain. Per germline, CDR1 SNHLY and CDR2 FYNNEI. Trimming removed 0 bases at V and 8 bases at J, with 10 bases between. There are 14 residues in the CDR3. The CDR3 loop is CASSEAGGREKLFF. In nucleotides, the CDR3 is TGTGCCAGCAGTGAAGCGGGTGGGCGAGAAAAACTGTTTTTT.

The CDR3 reads CAWSVWGFRIAGANVLTF. CDR3 DNA sequence: TGTGCCTGGAGTGTATGGGGATTTAGAATTGCTGGGGCCAACGTCCTGACTTTC. The chain joins TRBV30 to TRBJ2-6; D is undetermined. Trimming pared 0 bases from V and 2 bases from J, leaving 17 bases between. The length of the CDR3 is 18 residues. CDR1 GTSNPN and CDR2 SVGIG come from the germline V gene (reference sequence).

This sequence joins TRBV7-9 and TRBJ2-7; 10 bases are a match to TRBD2. Germline CDR1 is SEHNR and CDR2 is FQNEAQ (reference sequence). CDR3 length: 14 residues. Trimming cost V 7 bases and J 4 bases; bases outside gene matches: 7. DNA of the CDR3: TGTGCCAGCACCCCTAGCGGGAGACCTTACGAGCAGTACTTC. As protein: CASTPSGRPYEQYF.

For the CDR3, the DNA is TGCGCCAGCAGCCCCTGGGACAGGGCAAATGAGCAGTTCTTC. Translated: CASSPWDRANEQFF. The chain links TRBV4-1 to TRBJ2-1; 9 bases are a match to TRBD1. This CDR3 is built from 14 residues. CDR1 and CDR2 (germline): MGHRA, YSYEKL. The V gene end was trimmed by 4 bases and the J gene end by 7 bases; junction bases not matched to a gene: 5.

The genes are TRBV5-1 and TRBJ2-5; 7 bases align to TRBD2. Germline loops: CDR1 SGHRS, CDR2 YFSETQ. This CDR3 comprises 15 residues. V lost 0 bases to trimming and J lost 2 bases; unmatched junction nucleotides: 4. The CDR3 is CASSLDTGGQETQYF. For the CDR3, the DNA is TGCGCCAGCAGCTTGGATACGGGGGGACAAGAGACCCAGTACTTC.

This clonotype was seen repeatedly, ten times or more. DNA for the CDR3: TGCAGCTACAGGGGGCGTAGCACCGGGGAGCTGTTTTTT. This codes for CSYRGRSTGELFF. The V call is TRBV29-1, the J call TRBJ2-2; 9 bases map to TRBD1. This CDR3 spans 13 amino acids. Trimming at V came to 8 bases and at J to 4 bases, leaving 5 bases not matched to a gene. Germline CDR1 is SQVTM and CDR2 is ANQGSEA.

This clonotype was counted a few times. V is TRBV6-1 and J is TRBJ2-7, with a weak D call TRBD2 (5 bases). Trimming took off 6 bases at V and 5 bases at J, with 14 bases between the two ends. Germline V CDR1 and CDR2: MNHNS, SASEGT. The CDR3 totals 13 residues. CDR3 residues: CASRAGLLDEQYF. CDR3 nucleotide sequence: TGTGCCAGCAGGGCAGGACTGCTGGACGAGCAGTACTTC.

The chain couples TRBV18 to TRBJ1-6; 9 bases map to TRBD1. This CDR3 comprises 16 residues. Looked up from germline, CDR1 is KGHSH and CDR2 is LQKENI. The ends lost 4 bases at V and 5 bases at J; junction bases unmatched: 6. The CDR3 region has the DNA TGTGCCAGCTCACAAACGGACAGGGGAAATAATTCACCCCTCCACTTT. It specifies CASSQTDRGNNSPLHF. Drawing the rest from reference TRBV18 and TRBJ1-6, the complete variable domain is NAGVMQNPRHLVRRRGQEARLRCSPMKGHSHVYWYRQLPEEGLKFMVYLQKENIIDESGMPKERFSAEFPKEGPSILRIQQVVRGDSAAYFCASSQTDRGNNSPLHFGNGTRLTVT.

This clonotype came up many times. The rearrangement uses TRBV28 and TRBJ2-5, with D perhaps matching TRBD2 (6 bases). Per germline, CDR1 MDHEN and CDR2 SYDVKM. CDR3 length: 14 amino acids. V lost 6 bases to trimming and J lost 1 base, with 12 bases between them. CDR3 sequence reads: CASSLRDFQETQYF. As DNA, the CDR3 is TGTGCCAGCAGCTTACGGGACTTCCAAGAGACCCAGTACTTC.

This clonotype was found many times. The J gene is TRBJ2-1, the V gene TRBV7-9; 7 positions agree with TRBD1. V trimming: 4 bases; J trimming: 0 bases; junction bases outside the gene matches: 12. The CDR3 has 18 amino acids. Germline-derived CDR1 and CDR2 are SEHNR and FQNEAQ (reference sequence). The CDR3 spells CASSYLPYGTVSYNEQFF. CDR3 DNA: TGTGCCAGCAGCTACCTCCCCTACGGGACAGTCTCCTACAATGAGCAGTTCTTC. Using reference TRBV7-9 and TRBJ2-1 for the parts outside the CDR3, the full variable domain is DTGVSQNPRHKITKRGQNVTFRCDPISEHNRLYWYRQTLGQGPEFLTYFQNEAQLEKSRLLSDRFSAERPKGSFSTLEIQRTEQGDSAMYLCASSYLPYGTVSYNEQFFGPGTRLTVL.

This clonotype was seen ten or more times. The chain couples TRBV5-1 to TRBJ2-3; 10 positions agree with TRBD1. Per the germline V gene, CDR1 is SGHRS and CDR2 is YFSETQ. The CDR3 consists of 16 residues. The J segment lost 3 bases and the V segment lost 0 bases, leaving 4 bases of the junction unmatched. The DNA for the CDR3 is TGCGCCAGCAGCTTGGAGTGGACAGGGGGGACAGATACGCAGTATTTT. This codes for CASSLEWTGGTDTQYF.

This clonotype was counted many times. V gene TRBV5-8 combines with J gene TRBJ1-2, with D uncertain. Germline CDR1 reads SGHTS; CDR2 reads YDEGEE. The CDR3 extends over 14 amino acids. Trimming stripped 1 base from V and 2 bases from J, with 9 bases between. The DNA for the CDR3 is TGTGCCAGCAGCTTGACGGCCAGCAACTATGGCTACACCTTC. Its translation is CASSLTASNYGYTF. The complete variable domain, with remaining parts taken from reference TRBV5-8 and TRBJ1-2, reads EAGVTQSPTHLIKTRGQQATLRCSPISGHTSVYWYQQALGLGLQFLLWYDEGEERNRGNFPPRFSGRQFPNYSSELNVNALELEDSALYLCASSLTASNYGYTFGSGTRLTVV.

At least ten counts were recorded for this clonotype. The V gene is TRBV7-9, the J gene TRBJ2-1; D is ambiguous. The germline V gene encodes CDR1 SEHNR and CDR2 FQNEAQ (reference sequence). The CDR3 has 19 amino acids. Trimming pared 3 bases from V and 0 bases from J, leaving 21 bases between. CDR3 loop: CASSFKQNQHPGSYNEQFF. DNA of the CDR3: TGTGCCAGCAGCTTCAAACAAAACCAACACCCGGGCTCCTACAATGAGCAGTTCTTC.

This clonotype has only a few counts. This chain connects TRBV9 to TRBJ2-1; D may be TRBD2 (5 bases). Germline CDR1 SGDLS, CDR2 YYNGEE. The V end was cut by 3 bases, the J end by 4 bases, with 14 bases between. The CDR3 totals 15 residues. The CDR3: CASSASGAPYNEQFF. The CDR3 DNA sequence: TGTGCCAGCAGCGCAAGCGGTGCCCCTTACAATGAGCAGTTCTTC.

This clonotype was found many times. The rearrangement links TRBV30 to TRBJ2-3, with 7 nucleotides matching TRBD1. V lost 4 bases, J lost 6 bases, and 10 bases stayed unmatched. The CDR3 is 14 residues long. In germline, CDR1 is GTSNPN, CDR2 SVGIG (reference sequence). The CDR3 DNA sequence: TGTGCCTGGAATATGAGGGGGCCGTGGGATACGCAGTATTTT. This codes for CAWNMRGPWDTQYF.

This clonotype was counted a few times. The chain combines TRBV28 with TRBJ1-2; TRBD1 aligns across 9 bases. CDR1 and CDR2 (germline): MDHEN, SYDVKM. The CDR3 contains 13 residues. J gave up 8 bases and V 5 bases, and 6 bases lay outside the gene matches. Written as DNA, the CDR3 is TGTGCCAGCAGTCCCCGGACAGGGGAAGGCTACACCTTC. Translating gives CASSPRTGEGYTF.

The CDR3 reads CAISLQGTYEQYF. For the CDR3, the DNA is TGTGCCATCAGCCTACAGGGAACCTACGAGCAGTACTTC. V gene TRBV10-3 combines with J gene TRBJ2-7; a possible D gene is TRBD1 (6 bases). Trimming left V 6 bases short and J 2 bases short, with 11 bases between. CDR1 is ENHRY and CDR2 is SYGVKD in the germline V gene. This CDR3 is 13 amino acids long.

This clonotype has ten or more counts. The rearrangement uses TRBV7-9 and TRBJ2-7, with 8 bases lining up with TRBD1. CDR1 is SEHNR, CDR2 FQNEAQ, per germline (reference sequence). The J segment lost 2 bases and the V segment lost 5 bases, leaving 5 bases of the junction unmatched. This CDR3 comprises 14 residues. As DNA, the CDR3 is TGTGCCAGCAGCGACCGGGACAGGACCTACGAGCAGTACTTC. Its translation: CASSDRDRTYEQYF.

The rearrangement joins TRBV6-1 to TRBJ1-2; no firm D call. Per the germline V gene, CDR1 is MNHNS and CDR2 is SASEGT. V was cut by 2 bases and J by 9 bases, with 10 bases left in between. The CDR3 consists of 12 residues. The CDR3 DNA reads TGTGCCAGCAGTGAATTTGGGGAGAGCTACACCTTC. Translating it yields CASSEFGESYTF.

A word on this clonotype: A much larger clonotype is one base distant, so this may be a read error. This chain connects TRBV27 to TRBJ2-7; 10 bases line up with TRBD2. Germline V gene sequence: CDR1 MNHEY, CDR2 SMNVEV (reference sequence). The length of the CDR3 is 15 residues. CDR3 protein: CASRLMASGSYGQYF. CDR3 sequence (DNA): TGTGCCAGCAGATTAATGGCTAGCGGGAGCTACGGGCAGTACTTC.

The chain employs TRBV14 and TRBJ1-1; D is possibly TRBD1 (5 bases). The CDR3 spans 17 residues. V was pared by 0 bases and J by 11 bases, with 25 bases between. The V gene's germline CDR1 is SGHDN and CDR2 FVKESK. The chain's CDR3 is CASSQDWGGAGADFAFF. In nucleotides, the CDR3 is TGTGCCAGCAGCCAAGATTGGGGAGGGGCTGGGGCCGATTTTGCTTTCTTT.

Notes on this clonotype: A much larger clone differs by one base, so this may be a read error. The chain has TRBV12-3 or TRBV12-4 and TRBJ2-4, with a possible D match to TRBD1 (6 bases). V lost 8 bases to trimming and J lost 1 base, with 18 bases between them. The CDR3 runs to 16 residues. The CDR3 sequence: CASGDLTGPAKNIQYF. Here the CDR3 DNA reads TGTGCCAGCGGCGACCTGACAGGTCCGGCCAAAAACATTCAGTACTTC.

Many counts were recorded for this clonotype. V gene TRBV6-5 combines with J gene TRBJ2-2; D is unresolved. Germline V gene lookup returns CDR1 MNHEY and CDR2 SVGAGI. V was trimmed by 2 bases and J by 4 bases, leaving 11 bases between them. The CDR3 sequence is 15 residues long. The CDR3 sequence is CASSYGSPFTGELFF. In nucleotides, the CDR3 is TGTGCCAGCAGTTACGGCAGCCCATTCACCGGGGAGCTGTTTTTT.

This clonotype was counted once. The rearrangement links TRBV25-1 to TRBJ2-1, with 9 bases identical to TRBD2. The CDR3 is made up of 13 amino acids. J gave up 14 bases and V 3 bases, and 8 bases lay outside the gene matches. Germline V gene lookup returns CDR1 MGHDK and CDR2 SYGVNS. Here the CDR3 reads CASSELIAGEKFF. The CDR3 DNA follows: TGTGCCAGCAGTGAGTTGATAGCGGGAGAGAAGTTCTTC.

For this clonotype: A much larger clone differs by one base, so this may be a read error. J is TRBJ2-7 and V is TRBV6-1; maybe TRBD2 (6 bases). The CDR3 covers 15 residues. V was cut by 5 bases and J by 5 bases, with 19 bases left in between. Germline loops: CDR1 MNHNS, CDR2 SASEGT. The CDR3: CASSSPRPAGHEQYF. The CDR3, as DNA: TGTGCCAGCAGTAGCCCCCGGCCAGCGGGCCACGAGCAGTACTTC.

The chain couples TRBV12-3 or TRBV12-4 to TRBJ2-2; weak D call: TRBD2 (5 bases). The CDR3 runs to 17 residues. The V and J ends lost 7 bases and 7 bases respectively, with 25 bases between them. CDR3 bases: TGTGCCAGCACGTCACGAGGGCCATTTTCTCTACACGGGGAGCTGTTTTTT. Translating it yields CASTSRGPFSLHGELFF.

With regard to this clonotype: No conserved phenylalanine or tryptophan ends this CDR3, so it is likely a read error. The chain has TRBV4-3 and TRBJ2-3; D is perhaps TRBD2 (6 bases). The V and J ends lost 3 bases and 2 bases respectively, with 9 bases between them. The CDR3 runs to 14 residues. Germline V lookup: CDR1 LGHNA, CDR2 YSLEER. The CDR3 reads CASSHGGFTDTQYL. CDR3 bases: TGCGCCAGCAGCCACGGGGGATTCACAGATACGCAGTATCTT.